A selection of T cell receptor beta chains follows, all from one sample in a study of blood T cell repertoires in COVID-19. Sequencing used immunoSEQ multiplex PCR; TCRdb keeps in-frame clones, though not all of them. The table lists approximately 110,000 clones, approximately 74% of them singletons. The sample was peripheral blood. All receptors come from a man aged 80 or over with COVID-19, enrolled during active disease. Each CDR3 is given with its conserved first and last residue. The D gene is left open where the match is weak. Some rows have no size entry. The others give once, few or many, or a class for an expanded clone.

V	J	size	D	DNA	CDR3
TRBV7-2	TRBJ2-3	.	TRBD2	TGTGCCAGCAGCTTACGCCTAGCGGTCACAGATACGCAGTATTTT	CASSLRLAVTDTQYF
TRBV4-2	TRBJ1-2	.	.	TGTGCCAGCAGCCAAGGGGACACGGGTGATTATGGCTACACCTTC	CASSQGDTGDYGYTF
TRBV9	TRBJ2-7	few	TRBD2	TGTGCCAGCAGCGCGGGACTAGCGGCCCCTTACGAGCAGTACTTC	CASSAGLAAPYEQYF
TRBV28	TRBJ1-1	few	TRBD1	TGTGCCAGCAGCAGGGGACAGGCTGTTGCTGAAGCTTTCTTT	CASSRGQAVAEAFF
TRBV27	TRBJ2-1	.	TRBD2	TGTGCCAGCAGTTTTCTGGCGGGAGGCTACAATGAGCAGTTCTTC	CASSFLAGGYNEQFF
TRBV11-3	TRBJ2-1	once	.	TGTGCCAGCAGCCCGCCCGGAGGCAATGAGCAGTTCTTC	CASSPPGGNEQFF
TRBV13	TRBJ2-7	.	.	TGTGCCAGCAGCTTAGACGAGTACGAGCAGTACTTC	CASSLDEYEQYF
TRBV10-3	TRBJ1-3	.	.	TGTGCCACCAACCCTGGAGCTGGAAACACCATATATTTT	CATNPGAGNTIYF
TRBV9	TRBJ1-3	.	TRBD1	TGTGCCAGCAGCGTTGGACAGGGCTTGGGTCCTCTCTCTGGAAACACCATATATTTT	CASSVGQGLGPLSGNTIYF
TRBV14	TRBJ2-7	.	.	TGTGCCAGCAGCCAATTCCTTCTGTCCGAGCAGTACTTC	CASSQFLLSEQYF
TRBV4-1	TRBJ2-5	once	TRBD1	TGCGCCAGCAGCCAGCATCCGGGACAGAAAGAGACCCAGTACTTC	CASSQHPGQKETQYF
TRBV19	TRBJ1-5	.	.	TGTGCCAGTAGCCAAATATCCCGGGGGGGGGATGTTCAGCCCCAGCATTTT	CASSQISRGGDVQPQHF